This T cell receptor (beta chain) derives from a study of cytomegalovirus exposure and HLA in healthy donors. Findings and caveats of the study: As a later analysis showed, a missense DCLRE1C variant was linked to trimming of TCR beta V- and J-genes. Cytomegalovirus-associated status was assigned to 164 TCR beta chains.

As concerns this clone: The antigen is undetermined.

The germline gives CDR1 MNHEY, CDR2 SMNVEV (reference sequence). Trimming took off 7 bases at V and 7 bases at J, with 13 bases between the two ends. The CDR3 runs 13 residues. In the PCR, 60 Vbeta and 13 Jbeta primers were used. Sequencing was performed with immunoSEQ multiplex PCR; in TCRdb, only in-frame clones are kept and a portion is missing. The sample includes over 200,000 clones, 70% to 85% of them seen just once. This sequence originates from a woman in her thirties or forties in good health and CMV-seronegative. The sequencing input was PBMCs. The V and J genes are TRBV27 and TRBJ2-2; maybe TRBD1 (6 bases). The CDR3 loop reads CASKNRVGGELFF. The CDR3 bases are TGTGCCAGCAAAAACAGGGTCGGCGGGGAGCTGTTTTTT.